The entry that follows covers one T cell receptor beta chain sequence. The authors ran a second PCR of roughly 6 to 11 cycles using a sample-barcoded 5' primer and a J-beta primer mix. Each CDR3 protein gets one entry after TCRdb re-called the 5' RACE reads with MiXCR. The sample records 800,000 or so distinct CDR3 sequences, 55% to 65% being singletons. The CDR3 consists of 15 residues. Germline V CDR1 and CDR2: SGHRS, YFSETQ. After removal of 0 bases from V and 4 bases from J, the junction contained 3 bases not matched to a gene. The data originate from a study of blood T cells in healthy people across ages.

The specimen sequenced was blood. The chain has TRBV5-1 and TRBJ1-2, with TRBD1 matching 10 bases. The sequence was collected from a man younger than 45 in good health. CDR3 sequence (DNA): TGCGCCAGCAGCTTGGATGGACAGGGGGTCTATGGCTACACCTTC. Translation gives CASSLDGQGVYGYTF.